The 7 T cell receptor beta chains reported below all come from one sample, sequenced in a study of CD8 T cell repertoires and HIV-1 epitope variants. Their antigen targets remain unknown. TCRdb's table, derived via immunoSEQ multiplex PCR, lists solely in-frame clones and lacks some. Here the sample spans roughly 5,300 clones, 60% to 80% being singletons. The sample taken for sequencing was cultured CD8+ T cells derived from PBMCs. These receptors were obtained from a male donor with HIV.

CDR3 coding DNA: TGTGCCAGCAGCTTGCTCCTCGGACTAGCGGAAGAGACCCAGTACTTC. It yields the protein CASSLLLGLAEETQYF. The rearrangement joins TRBV5-6 to TRBJ2-5, with TRBD2 identical over 10 bases. This CDR3 has 16 residues. Germline V gene lookup returns CDR1 SGHDT and CDR2 YYEEEE. Trimming took 1 base from V and 3 from J; bases not matched to a gene: 6.

The chain combines TRBV7-2 with TRBJ2-7, with D unresolved. The CDR3 contains 14 residues. V was cut by 4 bases and J by 5 bases, with 15 bases left in between. Per the germline V gene, CDR1 is SGHTA and CDR2 is FQGNSA. CDR3 loop: CASSSVRRPDEQYF. CDR3 coding DNA: TGTGCCAGCAGCTCAGTCCGAAGACCGGACGAGCAGTACTTC.

This clone was counted only a few times. The chain couples TRBV6-5 to TRBJ1-2; D ambiguous. CDR1 is MNHEY and CDR2 is SVGAGI in the germline V gene. The CDR3 is made up of 10 amino acids. Trimming pared 11 bases from V and 5 bases from J, leaving 9 bases between. CDR3 nucleotide sequence: TGTGCCGCCGGGATTTATGGCTACACCTTC. Residues: CAAGIYGYTF.

The chain combines TRBV7-8 with TRBJ2-5; 8 nucleotides agree with TRBD2. V shed 0 bases and J 0 bases; nucleotides not matched to a gene: 6. CDR3 length: 17 residues. Germline V lookup: CDR1 SGHVS, CDR2 FQNEAQ. CDR3 sequence (DNA): TGTGCCAGCAGCTTAGCTATCGGCGGGAGGTACCAAGAGACCCAGTACTTC. This encodes CASSLAIGGRYQETQYF.

The chain recombines TRBV15 with TRBJ2-7; possible D gene TRBD2, 5 bases. Germline CDR1 LNHNV, CDR2 YYDKDF (reference sequence). The CDR3 covers 12 residues. Trimming left V 0 bases short and J 5 bases short, with 5 bases between. For the CDR3, the DNA is TGTGCCACCAGCAGAGACGGGGACGAGCAGTACTTC. It encodes CATSRDGDEQYF.

This rearrangement joins TRBV30 to TRBJ1-1; D is unclear. The germline V gene has CDR1 GTSNPN and CDR2 SVGIG (reference sequence). Trimming removed 0 bases from V and 0 bases from J, with 17 bases in between. The CDR3 has 17 residues. DNA for the CDR3: TGTGCCTGGAGTGTACAAGACTTCCACTCATTGAACACTGAAGCTTTCTTT. As protein: CAWSVQDFHSLNTEAFF.

The rearrangement uses TRBV7-9 and TRBJ2-7, with D uncertain. Per germline, CDR1 SEHNR and CDR2 FQNEAQ (reference sequence). V dropped 0 bases and J dropped 0 bases, with 18 bases sitting between them. The CDR3 spans 18 residues. This chain's CDR3 is CASSLAGSSVRSSYEQYF. In nucleotides, the CDR3 is TGTGCCAGCAGCTTAGCGGGCAGTTCCGTTAGGAGCTCCTACGAGCAGTACTTC.